Each of the 4 T cell receptor beta chains below was sequenced from the same sample in a study of shared clonotypes between healthy human individuals. Libraries were prepared by immunoSEQ multiplex PCR; TCRdb keeps only in-frame clonotypes and omits some of them. The sample has about 2.1 million clones; roughly 95% are singletons. In the naive CD8 group, cells lacked CD45RO and were positively selected for CCR7, so terminally differentiated effector memory CD45RA+ cells were left out. Source material: naive CD8+ T cells from PBMCs. The receptors here all came from a man younger than 35 in good health. Some clones in this sample may be carry-over from other donors' samples.

The rearrangement uses TRBV27 and TRBJ2-7; 11 bases align to TRBD2. The J segment lost 5 bases and the V segment lost 5 bases, leaving 14 bases of the junction unmatched. This CDR3 is built from 17 residues. Germline loops: CDR1 MNHEY, CDR2 SMNVEV (reference sequence). The DNA of the CDR3 is TGTGCCAGCAGTCCATCGCTCAGTCCTAGCGGGAGGCACGAGCAGTACTTC. Residues: CASSPSLSPSGRHEQYF.

The chain has TRBV6-5 and TRBJ2-3; 7 positions match TRBD1. The CDR3 covers 16 residues. V trimming: 0 bases; J trimming: 6 bases; junction bases outside the gene matches: 9. Germline V CDR1 and CDR2: MNHEY, SVGAGI. Here the CDR3 reads CASSYSRTGNADTQYF. CDR3 DNA: TGTGCCAGCAGTTACTCGAGGACAGGTAACGCTGATACGCAGTATTTT.

The gene calls are TRBV7-6 and TRBJ2-7; D is tentatively TRBD1 or TRBD2 (6 bases each). The CDR3 extends over 16 amino acids. The ends were cut back, 0 bases at V and 4 bases at J, with 16 bases in the middle. Germline CDR1 SGHVS, CDR2 FNYEAQ. In DNA form, the CDR3 reads TGTGCCAGCAGCTTAGCGGGGGCTGCCGGAGGGTACGAGCAGTACTTC. Translated, it gives CASSLAGAAGGYEQYF.

This chain uses TRBV19 with TRBJ1-5; D gene ambiguous. The CDR3 spans 16 residues. Germline-derived CDR1 and CDR2 are LNHDA and SQIVND (reference sequence). V was trimmed by 3 bases and J by 2 bases, leaving 14 bases between them. CDR3 DNA sequence: TGTGCCAGTAGTATCTGGGAGGTTCGAGGCAATCAGCCCCAGCATTTT. Translation: CASSIWEVRGNQPQHF. The full variable domain, its missing parts supplied by reference TRBV19 and TRBJ1-5, is DGGITQSPKYLFRKEGQNVTLSCEQNLNHDAMYWYRQDPGQGLRLIYYSQIVNDFQKGDIAEGYSVSREKKESFPLTVTSAQKNPTAFYLCASSIWEVRGNQPQHFGDGTRLSIL.